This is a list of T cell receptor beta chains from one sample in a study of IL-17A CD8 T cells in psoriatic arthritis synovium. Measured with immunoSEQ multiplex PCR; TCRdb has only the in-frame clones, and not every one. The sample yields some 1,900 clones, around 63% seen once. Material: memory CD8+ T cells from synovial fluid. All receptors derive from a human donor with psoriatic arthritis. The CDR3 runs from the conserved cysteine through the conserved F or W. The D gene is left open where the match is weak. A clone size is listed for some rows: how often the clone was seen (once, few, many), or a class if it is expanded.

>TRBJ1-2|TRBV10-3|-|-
CAIGRVGDTVNYGYTF
TGTGCCATCGGACGTGTGGGAGACACGGTCAACTATGGCTACACCTTC
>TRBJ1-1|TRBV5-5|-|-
CASNFRGENTEAFF
TGTGCCAGCAATTTTCGGGGGGAGAACACTGAAGCTTTCTTT
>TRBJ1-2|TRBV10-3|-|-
CAIMGENYGYTF
TGTGCCATCATGGGAGAAAACTATGGCTACACCTTC
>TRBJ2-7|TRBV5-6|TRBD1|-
CASRRWTGAYEQYF
TGTGCCAGCAGAAGATGGACAGGGGCCTACGAGCAGTACTTC
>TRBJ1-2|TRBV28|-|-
CASLRDGLNYGYTF
TGTGCCAGTCTGAGGGACGGACTAAACTATGGCTACACCTTC
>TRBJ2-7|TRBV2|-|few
CASSVVGGSYEQYF
TGTGCCAGCAGTGTTGTAGGGGGTTCCTACGAGCAGTACTTC
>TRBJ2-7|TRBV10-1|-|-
CDRGGGRIHTFDTYEQYF
TGCGATCGAGGGGGGGGACGGATCCACACTTTTGATACCTACGAGCAGTACTTC